Each of the 9 T cell receptor beta chains below was sequenced from the same sample in a study of T cells in pancreatic ductal adenocarcinoma. The table came from immunoSEQ multiplex PCR; TCRdb's copy has only in-frame clones and leaves some out. The profile shows 100,000 or so clones, 90% to 95% of them singletons. No neoadjuvant therapy was given to the selected pancreatic ductal adenocarcinoma patients before their surgery. Sequencing was performed on PBMCs. The receptors come from a human donor with pancreatic ductal adenocarcinoma.

The chain has TRBV5-1 and TRBJ2-1, with D maybe TRBD1 (5 bases). Per germline, CDR1 SGHRS and CDR2 YFSETQ. Trimming took 3 bases from V and 7 from J, leaving 14 bases between them. The CDR3 consists of 14 residues. CDR3 DNA: TGCGCCAGCAGCTCAGATGACAGCAGGAATGAGCAGTTCTTC. Translation gives CASSSDDSRNEQFF.

The J gene is TRBJ2-1, the V gene TRBV4-1; 7 bases are shared with TRBD2. V trimming: 4 bases; J trimming: 10 bases; junction bases outside the gene matches: 10. The CDR3 spans 14 residues. The V gene's germline CDR1 is MGHRA and CDR2 YSYEKL. CDR3 nucleotides: TGCGCCAGCAGCCTGCAAGGGAGGGCCAGGGAGCAGTTCTTC. Translating it yields CASSLQGRAREQFF.

The CDR3 spells CSAGGGHDGYTF. The DNA of the CDR3 is TGCAGCGCTGGGGGGGGCCACGATGGCTACACCTTC. The rearrangement links TRBV29-1 to TRBJ1-2; weak D call: TRBD1 (6 bases). CDR1 is SQVTM and CDR2 is ANQGSEA in the germline V gene. V dropped 7 bases and J dropped 6 bases, with 15 bases sitting between them. CDR3 length: 12 residues.

This clone has only one observation. The J gene is TRBJ1-3, the V gene TRBV28; D remains unclear. V dropped 3 bases and J dropped 3 bases, with 15 bases sitting between them. From germline, CDR1 is MDHEN and CDR2 SYDVKM. This CDR3 is 16 amino acids long. CDR3 DNA sequence: TGTGCCAGCAGTTTGGGTCTCGGAGACTTTGGAAACACCATATATTTT. This codes for CASSLGLGDFGNTIYF.

This chain connects TRBV14 to TRBJ2-1; D perhaps matches TRBD2 (6 bases). With 7 bases removed from V and 14 bases from J, the gap between germline ends came to 15 bases. CDR3 length equals 11 residues. Germline V gene lookup returns CDR1 SGHDN and CDR2 FVKESK. DNA for the CDR3: TGTGCCAGCAACGACCCGACTAGAAAGTTCTTC. Amino acids: CASNDPTRKFF.

This sequence joins TRBV18 and TRBJ2-2, with a possible D match to TRBD1 (6 bases). V lost 2 bases and J 5 bases, leaving 9 bases between the germline ends. This CDR3 spans 14 amino acids. Germline V lookup: CDR1 KGHSH, CDR2 LQKENI. The CDR3 sequence: CASSPRQGTGELFF. In DNA, the CDR3 is TGTGCCAGCTCACCAAGGCAGGGGACCGGGGAGCTGTTTTTT.

This chain links TRBV2 with TRBJ1-4, with unresolved D. The V gene lost 4 bases and the J gene lost 5 bases, with 11 bases spanning the gap. The CDR3 has 14 residues. Germline loops: CDR1 SNHLY, CDR2 FYNNEI. The CDR3 reads CASSVVSGNEKLFF. The CDR3 bases are TGTGCCAGCAGTGTGGTCTCGGGAAATGAAAAACTGTTTTTT.

The CDR3 nucleotides read TGTGCCTGGAGTGTTGGGGGGATTGTGCAGTATTTT. It is translated as CAWSVGGIVQYF. The rearrangement joins TRBV30 to TRBJ2-3, with D tentatively TRBD2 (6 bases). The CDR3 has 12 residues. Per germline, CDR1 GTSNPN and CDR2 SVGIG (reference sequence). Trimming removed 0 bases from V and 11 bases from J, with 12 bases in between.

This chain links TRBV7-2 with TRBJ2-5; 9 bases map to TRBD2. Germline lookup yields CDR1 SGHTA and CDR2 FQGNSA. Germline trimming cut 1 base from V and 4 bases from J; bases unmatched to any gene: 4. The CDR3 spans 15 residues. DNA for the CDR3: TGTGCCAGCAGCTTAGTGAGCGGGAGGACAGAGACCCAGTACTTC. Translating it yields CASSLVSGRTETQYF.